Each of the 12 T cell receptor beta chains below was sequenced from the same sample in a study of CD8 T cells in Susac syndrome. RNA amounts of roughly 0.5 to 1 ug underwent reverse transcription with random hexamers. TCRdb re-analysed the immunoSEQ multiplex PCR reads in MiXCR, keeping a single row per CDR3 protein. The table has under 200,000 distinct CDR3 sequences, 95% to 96% seen once. The sequencing input was CD4+ T cells from PBMCs. The receptors originated from a human donor with Susac syndrome.

V gene TRBV28 combines with J gene TRBJ1-5; D is unresolved. V lost 6 bases and J 1 base, leaving 4 bases between the germline ends. Germline V lookup: CDR1 MDHEN, CDR2 SYDVKM. The CDR3 is 12 amino acids. The CDR3 coding sequence is TGTGCCAGCAGGGACAGCAATCAGCCCCAGCATTTT. Translated, it gives CASRDSNQPQHF.

The rearrangement links TRBV6-2 or TRBV6-3 to TRBJ2-7, with 12 bases that match TRBD2. Germline V gives CDR1 MNHEY, CDR2 SVGEGT. The V and J ends lost 4 bases and 1 base, in that order; junction bases with no gene match: 8. This CDR3 is 17 amino acids long. The CDR3 DNA sequence: TGTGCCAGCAGTTCGGGAGCTAGCGGGAGGGCGTCCTACGAGCAGTACTTC. Translated, it gives CASSSGASGRASYEQYF.

CDR3 DNA sequence: TGTGCCAGCAGCCCCCGTACAGGGGAAGAGCAGTACTTC. Amino acid sequence: CASSPRTGEEQYF. The J gene is TRBJ2-7, the V gene TRBV7-9; 7 bases line up with TRBD1. J was trimmed by 7 bases and V by 5 bases; bases with no gene match: 8. This CDR3 has 13 amino acids. Germline V lookup: CDR1 SEHNR, CDR2 FQNEAQ (reference sequence).

This rearrangement joins TRBV14 to TRBJ2-7; D is uncertain. V lost 3 bases to trimming and J lost 2 bases, with 11 bases between them. Per the germline V gene, CDR1 is SGHDN and CDR2 is FVKESK. CDR3 length: 14 residues. The CDR3, as DNA: TGTGCCAGCAGCCAGAGCAGTGGCCCCTACGAGCAGTACTTC. Its translation is CASSQSSGPYEQYF.

The chain employs TRBV29-1 and TRBJ1-5; 8 nucleotides line up with TRBD1. Germline V CDR1 and CDR2: SQVTM, ANQGSEA. Trimming took 2 bases from V and 3 from J; bases not matched to a gene: 3. This CDR3 has 14 amino acids. DNA of the CDR3: TGCAGCGTTGAAAGGGGACAGGTCAATCAGCCCCAGCATTTT. Translation gives CSVERGQVNQPQHF.

For the CDR3, the DNA is TGTGCCAGCAGAATTGGGGGACTAGCACCCACCTACGAGCAGTACTTC. It specifies CASRIGGLAPTYEQYF. The chain recombines TRBV6-1 with TRBJ2-7; 9 bases agree with TRBD2. The junction had 11 bases not matched to a gene; V was cut back by 6 bases and J by 2 bases. Germline-derived CDR1 and CDR2 are MNHNS and SASEGT. This CDR3 has 16 amino acids.

The CDR3 DNA reads TGCAGCGTTGCGCGGACAGGGTTCAACACTGAAGCTTTCTTT. Protein: CSVARTGFNTEAFF. The chain combines TRBV29-1 with TRBJ1-1; TRBD1 matches 8 bases. Trimming took 4 bases from V and 2 from J; bases not matched to a gene: 6. The CDR3 sequence is 14 residues long. Per germline, CDR1 SQVTM and CDR2 ANQGSEA.

V and J are TRBV27 and TRBJ2-1, with 9 bases aligning to TRBD1. The germline V gene has CDR1 MNHEY and CDR2 SMNVEV (reference sequence). V trimming: 5 bases; J trimming: 9 bases; junction bases outside the gene matches: 8. The CDR3 totals 14 residues. CDR3 nucleotides: TGTGCCAGCAGTCTATGGGACAGGGCGGCTGAGCAGTTCTTC. As protein: CASSLWDRAAEQFF.

The V and J genes are TRBV2 and TRBJ2-5; 8 nucleotides agree with TRBD1. CDR3 length: 13 amino acids. Germline V gene data show CDR1 as SNHLY and CDR2 as FYNNEI. Trimming at V came to 5 bases and at J to 5 bases, leaving 4 bases not matched to a gene. DNA for the CDR3: TGTGCCAGCAGTCTCTCAGGGGGCGAGACCCAGTACTTC. It translates to CASSLSGGETQYF.

This chain connects TRBV2 to TRBJ1-2; D remains unclear. V was cut by 6 bases and J by 4 bases, with 9 bases left in between. The germline V gene encodes CDR1 SNHLY and CDR2 FYNNEI. The CDR3 extends over 12 amino acids. The CDR3 DNA is TGTGCCAGCAGAGATGACACCTATGGCTACACCTTC. Translated, it gives CASRDDTYGYTF.

J is TRBJ2-1 and V is TRBV29-1; unclear D gene. CDR3 size: 14 residues. V shed 3 bases and J shed 0 bases, with 9 bases lying between them. Germline-derived CDR1 and CDR2 are SQVTM and ANQGSEA. The CDR3 is CSVEVFSSYNEQFF. In DNA, the CDR3 is TGCAGCGTTGAGGTCTTTAGCTCCTACAATGAGCAGTTCTTC.

The chain links TRBV9 to TRBJ2-7, with 7 bases aligning to TRBD1. CDR1 is SGDLS and CDR2 is YYNGEE in the germline V gene. The ends lost 2 bases at V and 3 bases at J; junction bases unmatched: 8. CDR3 size: 15 residues. The CDR3 DNA reads TGTGCCAGCAGCGTGCAACCGGGACAGTACTACGAGCAGTACTTC. As protein: CASSVQPGQYYEQYF.